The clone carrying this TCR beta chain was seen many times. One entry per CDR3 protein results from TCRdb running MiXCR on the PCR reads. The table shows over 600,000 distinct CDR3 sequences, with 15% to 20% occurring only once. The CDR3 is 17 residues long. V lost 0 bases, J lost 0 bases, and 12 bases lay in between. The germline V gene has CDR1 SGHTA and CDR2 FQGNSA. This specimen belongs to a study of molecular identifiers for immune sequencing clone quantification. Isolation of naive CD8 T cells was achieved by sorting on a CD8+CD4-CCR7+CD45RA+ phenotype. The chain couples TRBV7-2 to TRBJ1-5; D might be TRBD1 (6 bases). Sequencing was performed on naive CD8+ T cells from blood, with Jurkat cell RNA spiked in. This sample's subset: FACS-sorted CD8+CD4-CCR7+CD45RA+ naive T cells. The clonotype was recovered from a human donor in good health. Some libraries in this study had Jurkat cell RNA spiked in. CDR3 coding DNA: TGTGCCAGCAGCTTAGCCACACAGGGTTATAGCAATCAGCCCCAGCATTTT. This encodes CASSLATQGYSNQPQHF.